The source of this T cell receptor (beta chain) is a study of cytomegalovirus exposure and HLA in healthy donors. The CDR3 covers 16 residues. The V gene end was trimmed by 5 bases and the J gene end by 7 bases; junction bases not matched to a gene: 10. Per the germline V gene, CDR1 is LNHDA and CDR2 is SQIVND (reference sequence). Overall study results and limits: A later analysis associated around 17,000 TCR beta sequences with HLA alleles at a 0.05 false discovery rate. Some V segments, including TRBV6-2 and TRBV6-3, were excluded as indistinguishable.

Regarding this clone: The antigen is undetermined.

Donors consisted of healthy bone marrow donors. The PCR used 60 Vbeta and 13 Jbeta primers. Measured with immunoSEQ multiplex PCR; TCRdb has only the in-frame clones, and not every one. This repertoire shows 130,000 or so clones, approximately 77% found once; its top ten account for about 2%. This sequence joins TRBV19 and TRBJ1-5, with 11 bases lining up with TRBD1. Sequenced sample: PBMCs. This clonotype was sampled from a man between 18 and 35 years old in good health and CMV-seronegative. The CDR3 DNA reads TGTGCCAGTAGTTTTTCCCAGGACAGGGGGCTCCAGCCCCAGCATTTT. It codes for CASSFSQDRGLQPQHF.